Sequencing of this T cell receptor beta chain was carried out in a study of blood T cell repertoires in COVID-19. Sequencing was performed with immunoSEQ multiplex PCR; in TCRdb, only in-frame clones are kept and a portion is missing. Found here are about 260,000 clones, approximately 89% of them singletons; the top ten hold 10%. Trimming pared 2 bases from V and 0 bases from J, leaving 8 bases between. Germline loops: CDR1 MNHEY, CDR2 SMNVEV (reference sequence). This CDR3 spans 15 amino acids. The clonotype originates from a woman in her 70s with COVID-19, enrolled during active disease. The material sequenced was peripheral blood. The rearrangement joins TRBV27 to TRBJ1-3; D is unresolved. The CDR3 here is CASSLSRLSGNTIYF. CDR3 bases: TGTGCCAGCAGTTTAAGCAGGCTCTCTGGAAACACCATATATTTT.